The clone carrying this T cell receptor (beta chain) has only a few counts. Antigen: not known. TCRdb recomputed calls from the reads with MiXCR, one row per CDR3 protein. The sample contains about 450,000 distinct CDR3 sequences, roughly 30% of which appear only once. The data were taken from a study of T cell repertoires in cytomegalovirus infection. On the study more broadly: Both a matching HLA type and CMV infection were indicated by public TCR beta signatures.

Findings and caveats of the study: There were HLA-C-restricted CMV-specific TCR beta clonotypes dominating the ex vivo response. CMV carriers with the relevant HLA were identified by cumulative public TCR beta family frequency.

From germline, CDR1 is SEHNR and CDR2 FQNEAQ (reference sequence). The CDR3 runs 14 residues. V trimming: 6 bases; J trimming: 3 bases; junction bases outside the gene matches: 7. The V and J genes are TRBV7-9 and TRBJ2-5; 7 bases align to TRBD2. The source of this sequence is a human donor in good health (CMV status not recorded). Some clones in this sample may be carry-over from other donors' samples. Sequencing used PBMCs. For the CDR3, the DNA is TGTGCCAGCAGTTCTGAGCTAGCGGAAGAGACCCAGTACTTC. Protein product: CASSSELAEETQYF.